A single sample gave rise to the 23 T cell receptor beta chains below, sequenced in a study of human T cells and chemical hapten exposure. Stated time point: healthy volunteer bleed at 2 weeks. Total RNA was extracted from unfractionated whole blood. In TCRdb, the RACE reads were re-called with MiXCR into one record per CDR3 protein. The sample comprises about 93,000 distinct CDR3 sequences, just under 9% of which are singletons, and about 3.1% rests with the top ten. Sequenced input: whole blood. The receptors shown here come from a female donor in good health. Some clones in this sample may be carry-over from other donors' samples.

The chain carries TRBV6-2 or TRBV6-3 and TRBJ1-6; 7 bases are a match to TRBD1. V lost 4 bases, J lost 5 bases, and 5 bases stayed unmatched. The CDR3 contains 15 residues. Germline V gives CDR1 MNHEY, CDR2 SVGEGT. The CDR3 here is CASSSPGQNNSPLHF. CDR3 DNA sequence: TGTGCCAGCAGTTCACCGGGACAGAATAATTCACCCCTCCACTTT.

This clonotype was counted between two and nine times. The gene calls are TRBV2 and TRBJ2-1, with unresolved D. Germline CDR1 SNHLY, CDR2 FYNNEI. The ends were cut back, 3 bases at V and 0 bases at J, with 9 bases in the middle. The CDR3 has 15 residues. This CDR3 is CASSESPFSYNEQFF. The CDR3 nucleotides are TGTGCCAGCAGTGAGTCTCCCTTCTCCTACAATGAGCAGTTCTTC.

This clonotype showed up many times. The CDR3 coding sequence is TGTGCCAGCAGGCCTGACCCACAAGAGACCCAGTACTTC. Its translation is CASRPDPQETQYF. V is TRBV5-8 and J is TRBJ2-5, with D uncertain. Trimming removed 5 bases at V and 2 bases at J, with 10 bases between. The germline gives CDR1 SGHTS, CDR2 YDEGEE. The CDR3 sequence is 13 residues long.

This clonotype was seen many times. The CDR3 bases are TGTGCCAGCCGGGACACTTCTGGAAACACCATATATTTT. Its protein product is CASRDTSGNTIYF. The chain recombines TRBV28 with TRBJ1-3; D is possibly TRBD1 (6 bases). CDR1 and CDR2 from the germline V gene are MDHEN and SYDVKM. Deletions cut 8 bases from V and 1 base from J, with 9 bases between. This CDR3 is built from 13 residues.

This clonotype has a count of ten or more. CDR3: CASKNGATSVDTDTQYF. As DNA, the CDR3 is TGTGCCAGCAAAAACGGGGCGACTAGCGTAGACACAGATACGCAGTATTTT. The chain has TRBV12-3 or TRBV12-4 and TRBJ2-3, with 8 nucleotides matching TRBD2. CDR3 length: 17 amino acids. The V and J ends lost 7 bases and 2 bases, in that order; junction bases with no gene match: 14.

The V gene is TRBV25-1, the J gene TRBJ2-7, with 10 bases fitting TRBD2. The trim removed 3 bases at V and 5 bases at J, leaving 4 bases unmatched. This CDR3 region has 14 residues. The germline gives CDR1 MGHDK, CDR2 SYGVNS. As DNA, the CDR3 is TGTGCCAGCAGTGAGGCTAGCGGGAGCCACGAGCAGTACTTC. It translates to CASSEASGSHEQYF.

This sequence joins TRBV2 and TRBJ2-5, with 7 nucleotides matching TRBD1. The V and J ends lost 7 bases and 1 base, in that order; junction bases with no gene match: 6. This CDR3 comprises 14 residues. Germline V gives CDR1 SNHLY, CDR2 FYNNEI. The CDR3 nucleotides are TGTGCCAGCACCACTGACAGGGTCCAAGAGACCCAGTACTTC. As protein: CASTTDRVQETQYF.

This clonotype occurred a few times. J is TRBJ1-1 and V is TRBV29-1; D might be TRBD1 (6 bases). This CDR3 has 14 amino acids. The V end was cut by 6 bases, the J end by 4 bases, with 18 bases between. CDR1 is SQVTM and CDR2 is ANQGSEA in the germline V gene. The CDR3 DNA reads TGCAGCGTCGTCCCGGGGGCGGTGGGCACTGAAGCTTTCTTT. Encoded protein: CSVVPGAVGTEAFF.

This clonotype occurred a few times. This chain connects TRBV4-2 to TRBJ2-5; D not certain. The CDR3 covers 14 residues. Trimming cost V 3 bases and J 1 base, with 9 bases left between them. CDR1 and CDR2 (germline): LGHNA, YNFKEQ. The CDR3 reads CASSQRLLQETQYF. CDR3 coding DNA: TGTGCCAGCAGCCAGCGACTTCTCCAAGAGACCCAGTACTTC.

In this sample, this clonotype turned up many times. V usage is TRBV20-1 and J usage is TRBJ2-7; 10 bases are a match to TRBD2. J was trimmed by 2 bases and V by 0 bases; bases with no gene match: 4. The germline V gene has CDR1 DFQATT and CDR2 SNEGSKA (reference sequence). The CDR3 extends over 15 amino acids. CDR3 residues: CSAREGLAYAYEQYF. Written as DNA, the CDR3 is TGCAGTGCTAGAGAGGGACTAGCGTACGCCTACGAGCAGTACTTC.

This clonotype was detected only a few times. V is TRBV7-2 and J is TRBJ1-5, with D possibly matching TRBD1 (6 bases). The germline gives CDR1 SGHTA, CDR2 FQGNSA. The CDR3 has 16 residues. V gave up 2 bases and J gave up 3 bases, with 14 bases separating them. The DNA for the CDR3 is TGTGCCAGCAGCTTACGGCAGGGGTTCGCCAATCAGCCCCAGCATTTT. Protein product: CASSLRQGFANQPQHF. Looking up the rest from reference TRBV7-2 and TRBJ1-5 gives the full variable domain: GAGVSQSPSNKVTEKGKDVELRCDPISGHTALYWYRQSLGQGLEFLIYFQGNSAPDKSGLPSDRFSAERTGGSVSTLTIQRTQQEDSAVYLCASSLRQGFANQPQHFGDGTRLSIL.

This clonotype was picked up a small number of times. CDR3: CASRKALATITDTQYF. CDR3 coding DNA: TGTGCCAGCAGGAAGGCTCTAGCGACAATCACAGATACGCAGTATTTT. V usage is TRBV27 and J usage is TRBJ2-3; D may be TRBD2 (6 bases). This CDR3 has 16 residues. Looked up from germline, CDR1 is MNHEY and CDR2 is SMNVEV (reference sequence). V was trimmed by 6 bases and J by 2 bases, leaving 18 bases between them.

This clonotype occurred many times. The V call is TRBV20-1, the J call TRBJ2-7; no clear D gene. The germline gives CDR1 DFQATT, CDR2 SNEGSKA (reference sequence). This CDR3 has 15 residues. With 8 bases removed from V and 1 base from J, the gap between germline ends came to 21 bases. CDR3 in DNA: TGCAGTCCTCTCCCGTGGGCAGCGCAATCCTACGAGCAGTACTTC. Its translation is CSPLPWAAQSYEQYF.

This clonotype was seen a single time. This rearrangement joins TRBV28 to TRBJ2-7; a possible D gene is TRBD2 (5 bases). Germline V lookup: CDR1 MDHEN, CDR2 SYDVKM. V was cut by 10 bases and J by 2 bases, with 42 bases left in between. This CDR3 is 22 amino acids long. CDR3 in amino acids: CAIAPPGFSFARVGISAYEQYF. The CDR3 DNA sequence: TGTGCCATCGCCCCCCCGGGGTTTTCTTTTGCGCGGGTGGGAATCAGTGCCTACGAGCAGTACTTC.

The J gene is TRBJ1-5, the V gene TRBV2; TRBD1 matches 8 bases. The CDR3 has 15 residues. The junction had 9 bases not matched to a gene; V was cut back by 5 bases and J by 6 bases. Germline values: CDR1 SNHLY, CDR2 FYNNEI. CDR3 sequence: CASSTDRGRGQPQHF. The DNA for the CDR3 is TGTGCCAGCAGTACAGACAGGGGTAGAGGTCAGCCCCAGCATTTT.

The chain carries TRBV7-2 and TRBJ2-1, with TRBD2 matching 7 bases. V gave up 8 bases and J gave up 4 bases; unmatched junction bases: 8. Germline loops: CDR1 SGHTA, CDR2 FQGNSA. There are 14 residues in the CDR3. CDR3 in DNA: TGTGCCAGCGGGAGCGGGATCATGTACAATGAGCAGTTCTTC. It specifies CASGSGIMYNEQFF.

In its sample, this clonotype was seen many times. V is TRBV20-1 and J is TRBJ2-7; D remains unclear. Germline V CDR1 and CDR2: DFQATT, SNEGSKA (reference sequence). Trimming pared 0 bases from V and 7 bases from J, leaving 7 bases between. This CDR3 contains 11 residues. CDR3 residues: CSARDEKEQYF. The CDR3 DNA reads as TGCAGTGCTAGAGATGAGAAAGAGCAGTACTTC.

The chain is built from TRBV9 and TRBJ2-3, with TRBD1 as a possible D gene (5 bases). V was trimmed by 2 bases and J by 0 bases, leaving 10 bases between them. Germline V gene lookup returns CDR1 SGDLS and CDR2 YYNGEE. The length of the CDR3 is 15 residues. The CDR3 DNA reads TGTGCCAGCAGCGTCAACAGGTACAGCACAGATACGCAGTATTTT. This gives the protein CASSVNRYSTDTQYF. The full variable domain, in which reference TRBV9 and TRBJ2-3 provide the parts outside the CDR3, is DSGVTQTPKHLITATGQRVTLRCSPRSGDLSVYWYQQSLDQGLQFLIQYYNGEERAKGNILERFSAQQFPDLHSELNLSSLELGDSALYFCASSVNRYSTDTQYFGPGTRLTVL.

This clonotype was seen many times. The V call is TRBV20-1, the J call TRBJ2-3; 15 positions agree with TRBD2. Per the germline V gene, CDR1 is DFQATT and CDR2 is SNEGSKA (reference sequence). There are 17 residues in the CDR3. The V gene end was trimmed by 4 bases and the J gene end by 6 bases; junction bases not matched to a gene: 11. DNA for the CDR3: TGCAGTGCTACAGGGACTAGCGGGAGGTTGGGTGCGGATACGCAGTATTTT. Its protein product is CSATGTSGRLGADTQYF.

The table lists this clonotype with many counts. V usage is TRBV6-6 and J usage is TRBJ1-1; the D is unclear. V was shortened by 6 bases and J by 0 bases, with 14 bases between the two germline ends. Germline V gene data show CDR1 as MNHNY and CDR2 as SVGAGI (reference sequence). The CDR3 is made up of 15 amino acids. In DNA form, the CDR3 reads TGTGCCAGCAGCCCCGGGGAGACTTTGAACACTGAAGCTTTCTTT. Amino acids: CASSPGETLNTEAFF.

This clonotype was recorded at least ten times. V gene TRBV6-5 combines with J gene TRBJ1-2; D call uncertain. Trimming cost V 6 bases and J 2 bases, with 16 bases left between them. The V gene's germline CDR1 is MNHEY and CDR2 SVGAGI. The length of the CDR3 is 15 residues. The CDR3 bases are TGTGCCAGCAGGGGAACGGGCCGGGGAAACTATGGCTACACCTTC. It is translated as CASRGTGRGNYGYTF.

This clonotype was seen repeatedly, ten times or more. This chain links TRBV12-3 or TRBV12-4 with TRBJ1-5; 8 bases are shared with TRBD1. This CDR3 has 16 amino acids. V trimming: 3 bases; J trimming: 7 bases; junction bases outside the gene matches: 11. The CDR3 DNA is TGTGCCAGCAGTTTTGACACAGGGGGTAAGGGGCAGCCCCAGCATTTT. Amino acid sequence: CASSFDTGGKGQPQHF.

This clonotype was seen only a few times. The V call is TRBV20-1, the J call TRBJ2-7, with D possibly matching TRBD2 (6 bases). Per germline, CDR1 DFQATT and CDR2 SNEGSKA (reference sequence). Trimming cost V 5 bases and J 2 bases, with 19 bases left between them. CDR3 length: 15 amino acids. The CDR3 here is CSAEAARGLPYEQYF. Here the CDR3 DNA reads TGCAGTGCTGAGGCGGCGCGGGGTCTTCCCTACGAGCAGTACTTC.